This TCR beta chain emerged from a study of T cell repertoires in cytomegalovirus infection. TCRdb called the reads again in MiXCR, with one record for every CDR3 protein. The sample records under 250,000 distinct CDR3 sequences, 6.5% being singletons. V was pared by 8 bases and J by 0 bases, with 14 bases between. The CDR3 extends over 15 amino acids. This clonotype was detected a few times. The TCR sequence derives from a human donor in good health (CMV status not recorded). Some clones in this sample may be carry-over from other donors' samples. The sample comprised PBMCs. V and J are TRBV12-3 or TRBV12-4 and TRBJ2-1, with D maybe TRBD1 (5 bases). DNA of the CDR3: TGTGCCAGCTGCACGCAGGGAAGCTCCTACAATGAGCAGTTCTTC. Residues: CASCTQGSSYNEQFF.